This entry lists 4 T cell receptor beta chains sequenced from one sample in a study of T cells in Graves' hyperthyroidism and ophthalmopathy (dated by TCRdb to between 2018 and 2021). Library prep was done by multiplex PCR. Sequenced using an Illumina HiSeq 2000. The TCR beta CDR3 regions were amplified from the RNA transcripts. The first round of RT-PCR for the TCR CDR3 was performed with the HTBI primer set and the Qiagen OneStep RT-PCR kit. TCRdb trimmed the raw reads at Q25, called clones with MiXCR and kept productive beta chains. Every CDR3 protein is listed once, alongside the most common genes and DNA of its rows. This sample comprises 560,000 or so distinct CDR3 sequences, 15% to 20% of them detected only once. 45% to 50% of the sample rests with the top ten. Sequencing used blood. These receptors all come from a man aged 40-55 years with Graves' ophthalmopathy.

This rearrangement joins TRBV30 to TRBJ2-3; D is unresolved. Germline lookup yields CDR1 GTSNPN and CDR2 SVGIG (reference sequence). The CDR3 loop spans 16 amino acids. Trimming removed 3 bases from V and 0 bases from J, with 16 bases in between. This chain's CDR3 is CAWSSPEQRSTDTQYF. The CDR3 nucleotides are TGTGCCTGGAGCTCCCCGGAGCAGAGGAGCACAGATACGCAGTATTTT.

The genes are TRBV7-9 and TRBJ2-3; D gene uncertain. The CDR3 has 15 residues. The ends were cut back, 1 base at V and 2 bases at J, with 10 bases in the middle. Germline-derived CDR1 and CDR2 are SEHNR and FQNEAQ (reference sequence). The CDR3 is CASSLERGYTDTQYF. The CDR3 DNA is TGTGCCAGCAGCTTAGAACGAGGCTACACAGATACGCAGTATTTT.

This clonotype was recorded many times. The chain employs TRBV5-1 and TRBJ2-1; 15 bases map to TRBD2. CDR1 SGHRS and CDR2 YFSETQ come from the germline V gene. This CDR3 contains 17 residues. Losses at the gene ends were 3 bases for V and 1 base for J; bases not matched to a gene: 2. CDR3 in amino acids: CASSWGLAGGSYNEQFF. The CDR3 bases are TGCGCCAGCAGCTGGGGACTAGCGGGGGGTTCCTACAATGAGCAGTTCTTC.

The chain links TRBV11-2 to TRBJ2-3; 7 bases align to TRBD1. The CDR3 is 13 amino acids. Per the germline V gene, CDR1 is SGHAT and CDR2 is FQNNGV. V lost 5 bases to trimming and J lost 5 bases; unmatched junction nucleotides: 4. Written as DNA, the CDR3 is TGTGCCAGCAGCGGGGACAGAAGAGATACGCAGTATTTT. Translating it yields CASSGDRRDTQYF.